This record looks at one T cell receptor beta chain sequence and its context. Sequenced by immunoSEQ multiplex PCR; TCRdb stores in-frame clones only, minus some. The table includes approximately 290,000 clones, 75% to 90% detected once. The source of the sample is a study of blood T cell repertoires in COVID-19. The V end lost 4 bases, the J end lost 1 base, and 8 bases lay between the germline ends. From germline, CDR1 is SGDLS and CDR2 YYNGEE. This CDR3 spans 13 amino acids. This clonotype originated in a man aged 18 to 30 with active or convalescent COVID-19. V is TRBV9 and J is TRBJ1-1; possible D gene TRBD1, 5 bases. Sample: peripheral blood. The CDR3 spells CASSITGNTEAFF. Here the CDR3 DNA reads TGTGCCAGCAGCATAACAGGGAACACTGAAGCTTTCTTT. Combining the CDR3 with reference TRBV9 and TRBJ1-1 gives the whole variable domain DSGVTQTPKHLITATGQRVTLRCSPRSGDLSVYWYQQSLDQGLQFLIQYYNGEERAKGNILERFSAQQFPDLHSELNLSSLELGDSALYFCASSITGNTEAFFGQGTRLTVV.